One and the same sample provided the 12 T cell receptor beta chains below, sequenced in a study of T cell responses to AZD1222 COVID-19 vaccine. Clones were sequenced by immunoSEQ multiplex PCR, and TCRdb holds only the in-frame ones, with some missing. Of some 180,000 clones listed, around 92% were seen once; the top ten hold roughly 10%. The sequenced sample was peripheral blood, obtained on day 0 of AZD1222 vaccination. These receptors were obtained from an adult in good health.

This rearrangement joins TRBV27 to TRBJ1-2, with 7 bases lining up with TRBD1. Germline CDR1 is MNHEY and CDR2 is SMNVEV (reference sequence). The CDR3 runs to 14 residues. V gave up 4 bases and J gave up 6 bases; unmatched junction bases: 8. In nucleotides, the CDR3 is TGTGCCAGCAGTTCTGACAGGGCCCTTCATGGCTACACCTTC. It translates to CASSSDRALHGYTF.

The chain recombines TRBV9 with TRBJ1-2; D not certain. Trimming took 0 bases from V and 6 from J, leaving 9 bases between them. The CDR3 extends over 13 amino acids. Germline-derived CDR1 and CDR2 are SGDLS and YYNGEE. The CDR3 coding sequence is TGTGCCAGCAGCGTAGGAGATCAGGATGGCTACACCTTC. Translation gives CASSVGDQDGYTF.

The V gene is TRBV6-2 or TRBV6-3, the J gene TRBJ1-2, with 10 bases aligning to TRBD1. V lost 5 bases and J lost 4; bases outside the gene matches: 7. The germline V gene encodes CDR1 MNHEY and CDR2 SVGEGT. There are 15 residues in the CDR3. DNA for the CDR3: TGTGCCAGCAGTAGACCGGGACAGGGGTCCTATGGCTACACCTTC. The encoded protein is CASSRPGQGSYGYTF.

The CDR3 region has the DNA TGTGCCAGCAGCCAAGATGGCCCAAGGCAGCCCCAGCATTTT. Its protein product is CASSQDGPRQPQHF. The chain recombines TRBV4-2 with TRBJ1-5; D is unclear. Germline CDR1 is LGHNA and CDR2 is YNFKEQ. The CDR3 has 14 amino acids. The germline V and J ends were trimmed by 0 bases and 7 bases, with 10 bases remaining between them.

The chain is built from TRBV12-3 or TRBV12-4 and TRBJ2-1; D unclear. The CDR3 extends over 11 amino acids. Trimming left V 3 bases short and J 10 bases short, with 7 bases between. The DNA of the CDR3 is TGTGCCAGCAGTTTCGGGCAGGAGCAGTTCTTC. It encodes CASSFGQEQFF.

The chain uses TRBV12-3 or TRBV12-4 and TRBJ1-2; 10 nucleotides agree with TRBD1. The CDR3 consists of 13 residues. J gave up 9 bases and V 6 bases, and 7 bases lay outside the gene matches. The CDR3 reads CASSPGTGVSYTF. The CDR3 bases are TGTGCCAGCAGCCCCGGGACAGGGGTGAGCTACACCTTC.

This chain joins TRBV10-3 and TRBJ1-2; D might be TRBD1 (6 bases). The CDR3 length is 14 residues. V lost 3 bases and J 4 bases, leaving 12 bases between the germline ends. Looked up from germline, CDR1 is ENHRY and CDR2 is SYGVKD. CDR3 DNA sequence: TGTGCCATCAGTGATCGGACAGAGATCTATGGCTACACCTTC. It yields the protein CAISDRTEIYGYTF.

V and J are TRBV6-6 and TRBJ1-3; D remains ambiguous. Trimming took off 4 bases at V and 3 bases at J, with 10 bases between the two ends. Germline V gene data show CDR1 as MNHNY and CDR2 as SVGAGI (reference sequence). The CDR3 consists of 14 residues. CDR3 protein: CASSSQARGNTIYF. DNA of the CDR3: TGTGCCAGCAGTTCACAAGCACGTGGAAACACCATATATTTT.

The chain combines TRBV19 with TRBJ1-2, with TRBD1 matching over 7 bases. The germline V gene encodes CDR1 LNHDA and CDR2 SQIVND (reference sequence). V trimming: 8 bases; J trimming: 4 bases; junction bases outside the gene matches: 7. The CDR3 spans 13 residues. DNA for the CDR3: TGTGCCAGTTCAACCGGGACAGTCTATGGCTACACCTTC. Its translation is CASSTGTVYGYTF.

The chain links TRBV4-2 to TRBJ1-3; a possible D gene is TRBD1 (6 bases). The germline V gene encodes CDR1 LGHNA and CDR2 YNFKEQ. Trimming removed 0 bases from V and 0 bases from J, with 12 bases in between. This CDR3 is built from 17 residues. CDR3 region: CASSQDRQAISGNTIYF. In DNA, the CDR3 is TGTGCCAGCAGCCAAGATCGACAGGCGATCTCTGGAAACACCATATATTTT.

The genes are TRBV14 and TRBJ1-1, with 9 bases aligning to TRBD1. The CDR3 sequence is 15 residues long. With V trimmed by 4 bases and J by 5 bases, 8 bases remained unmatched. The germline gives CDR1 SGHDN, CDR2 FVKESK. The DNA of the CDR3 is TGTGCCAGCAGCCTTCAGACAGGGGGGAGTACTGAAGCTTTCTTT. It specifies CASSLQTGGSTEAFF.

This chain connects TRBV20-1 to TRBJ1-1; no clear D. The CDR3 contains 11 residues. Germline V gene sequence: CDR1 DFQATT, CDR2 SNEGSKA (reference sequence). The V end lost 0 bases, the J end lost 6 bases, and 5 bases lay between the germline ends. CDR3 in DNA: TGCAGTGCTAGAGATCCCCCTGAAGCTTTCTTT. Translated: CSARDPPEAFF.